These 16 T cell receptor beta chains share one sample of origin, sequenced in a study of blood T cell repertoires in COVID-19. Only in-frame clones appear in the TCRdb table, and some are missing; sequencing was by immunoSEQ multiplex PCR. The table includes about 89,000 clones, less than 90% detected once. Sequencing was carried out using peripheral blood. The receptors derive from a man aged 80 or over with active or convalescent COVID-19.

This clone appeared a single time. The V and J genes are TRBV7-2 and TRBJ2-2, with D perhaps TRBD2 (6 bases). The V end was cut by 6 bases, the J end by 1 base, with 15 bases between. This CDR3 is 16 amino acids long. Germline CDR1 is SGHTA and CDR2 is FQGNSA. As DNA, the CDR3 is TGTGCCAGCAGACTTATGGGACTGATGAACACCGGGGAGCTGTTTTTT. It translates to CASRLMGLMNTGELFF. The full variable domain, with the rest looked up from reference TRBV7-2 and TRBJ2-2, is GAGVSQSPSNKVTEKGKDVELRCDPISGHTALYWYRQSLGQGLEFLIYFQGNSAPDKSGLPSDRFSAERTGGSVSTLTIQRTQQEDSAVYLCASRLMGLMNTGELFFGEGSRLTVL.

The genes are TRBV7-3 and TRBJ2-7; D is ambiguous. The ends were cut back, 1 base at V and 2 bases at J, with 12 bases in the middle. CDR3 size: 15 residues. The germline gives CDR1 SGHTA, CDR2 FQGTGA. The CDR3 loop reads CASSLSLQRPYEQYF. The CDR3 DNA is TGTGCCAGCAGCTTAAGTTTACAGAGACCCTACGAGCAGTACTTC.

The chain is built from TRBV4-3 and TRBJ2-3; possibly TRBD1 for D (6 bases). The CDR3 totals 15 residues. Trimming left V 2 bases short and J 2 bases short, with 11 bases between. From germline, CDR1 is LGHNA and CDR2 YSLEER. The CDR3 protein is CASSQSSGDTDTQYF. The CDR3 nucleotides read TGCGCCAGCAGCCAATCATCAGGGGACACAGATACGCAGTATTTT.

The rearrangement joins TRBV19 to TRBJ1-1, with D perhaps TRBD1 (5 bases). CDR3 length equals 13 residues. Trimming cost V 6 bases and J 0 bases, with 8 bases left between them. CDR1 is LNHDA, CDR2 SQIVND, per germline (reference sequence). This CDR3 is CASSRQMNTEAFF. In DNA form, the CDR3 reads TGTGCCAGTAGCAGACAGATGAACACTGAAGCTTTCTTT.

The gene calls are TRBV3-1 (or the pseudogene TRBV3-2) and TRBJ2-7; D unresolved. Germline V gene data show CDR1 as LGHDT and CDR2 as YNNKEL (reference sequence). The CDR3 has 12 amino acids. Trimming took 2 bases from V and 3 from J, leaving 5 bases between them. The CDR3 sequence is CASSQFFYEQYF. CDR3 DNA sequence: TGTGCCAGCAGCCAATTCTTCTACGAGCAGTACTTC.

This rearrangement joins TRBV30 to TRBJ1-3; no clear D gene. Deletions cut 0 bases from V and 4 bases from J, with 10 bases between. This CDR3 spans 14 amino acids. Germline V gene sequence: CDR1 GTSNPN, CDR2 SVGIG (reference sequence). The CDR3 sequence is CAWSVLLPGNTIYF. CDR3 nucleotides: TGTGCCTGGAGTGTATTGCTACCCGGAAACACCATATATTTT.

The chain is built from TRBV5-4 and TRBJ2-1, with 7 bases that match TRBD1. The V segment lost 3 bases and the J segment 7 bases; nucleotides outside the gene matches: 4. The germline V gene has CDR1 SGHNT and CDR2 YYREEE (reference sequence). CDR3 size: 13 residues. The CDR3 is CASSSDRNNEQFF. CDR3 coding DNA: TGTGCCAGCAGCTCGGACAGGAATAATGAGCAGTTCTTC.

The chain combines TRBV30 with TRBJ1-2; no reliable D call. V was cut by 2 bases and J by 4 bases, with 5 bases left in between. This CDR3 comprises 11 residues. Looked up from germline, CDR1 is GTSNPN and CDR2 is SVGIG (reference sequence). Here the CDR3 DNA reads TGTGCCTGGAGTACGGGCTATGGCTACACCTTC. Its protein is CAWSTGYGYTF.

The gene calls are TRBV7-3 and TRBJ2-7; D remains unclear. With 8 bases removed from V and 6 bases from J, the gap between germline ends came to 17 bases. The length of the CDR3 is 13 residues. Germline CDR1 and CDR2: SGHTA and FQGTGA. CDR3 sequence reads: CASSPAAHLEQYF. CDR3 sequence (DNA): TGTGCCAGCTCTCCGGCGGCACACCTCGAGCAGTACTTC.

The rearrangement links TRBV12-3 or TRBV12-4 to TRBJ2-7, with a tentative D call TRBD2 (5 bases). V was pared by 2 bases and J by 2 bases, with 7 bases between. The CDR3 contains 13 residues. The chain's CDR3 is CASSLSGTYEQYF. DNA of the CDR3: TGTGCCAGCAGTTTATCGGGAACCTACGAGCAGTACTTC.

The chain is built from TRBV29-1 and TRBJ2-5, with 7 bases fitting TRBD1. CDR1 and CDR2 (germline): SQVTM, ANQGSEA. The CDR3 sequence is 17 residues long. Losses at the gene ends were 6 bases for V and 5 bases for J; bases not matched to a gene: 21. The CDR3 sequence is CSVALRDRGPGRETQYF. The CDR3 coding sequence is TGCAGCGTCGCTCTTCGGGACAGAGGTCCGGGCAGGGAGACCCAGTACTTC.

The V and J genes are TRBV9 and TRBJ2-7; maybe TRBD1 (7 bases). The germline V and J ends were trimmed by 0 bases and 4 bases, with 11 bases remaining between them. The germline V gene encodes CDR1 SGDLS and CDR2 YYNGEE. The CDR3 sequence is 14 residues long. CDR3 sequence reads: CASSVAQGGYEQYF. Here the CDR3 DNA reads TGTGCCAGCAGCGTAGCCCAGGGGGGATACGAGCAGTACTTC.

The chain combines TRBV4-2 with TRBJ2-1; TRBD2 matches 11 bases. Germline V lookup: CDR1 LGHNA, CDR2 YNFKEQ. This CDR3 contains 17 residues. After removal of 0 bases from V and 3 bases from J, the junction contained 4 bases not matched to a gene. The CDR3 region has the DNA TGTGCCAGCAGCCAAGATTGGGGGACTAGCGGCTACAATGAGCAGTTCTTC. It codes for CASSQDWGTSGYNEQFF.

The chain carries TRBV30 and TRBJ1-1; TRBD1 is a possible D gene (5 bases). With 0 bases removed from V and 2 bases from J, the gap between germline ends came to 19 bases. The germline gives CDR1 GTSNPN, CDR2 SVGIG (reference sequence). The CDR3 length is 17 residues. The chain's CDR3 is CAWSVGVLQGLNTEAFF. In nucleotides, the CDR3 is TGTGCCTGGAGTGTTGGTGTACTTCAGGGATTAAACACTGAAGCTTTCTTT.

The rearrangement uses TRBV11-2 and TRBJ2-5; D is perhaps TRBD1 (6 bases). CDR3 length equals 16 residues. Looked up from germline, CDR1 is SGHAT and CDR2 is FQNNGV. V was pared by 5 bases and J by 0 bases, with 16 bases between. The CDR3 is CASSIGTQRYQETQYF. DNA of the CDR3: TGTGCCAGCAGCATCGGGACACAGCGTTACCAAGAGACCCAGTACTTC.

The rearrangement links TRBV6-5 to TRBJ2-3, with 11 bases lining up with TRBD2. Trimming cost V 6 bases and J 5 bases; bases outside gene matches: 7. The CDR3 extends over 15 amino acids. The germline gives CDR1 MNHEY, CDR2 SVGAGI. CDR3 region: CASSGTSGSGDTQYF. CDR3 nucleotide sequence: TGTGCCAGCAGCGGAACTAGCGGGAGTGGAGATACGCAGTATTTT.